The subject of this entry is one TCR beta chain. The CDR3 covers 17 residues. The germline V and J ends were trimmed by 0 bases and 7 bases, with 16 bases remaining between them. The germline gives CDR1 SGHAT, CDR2 FQNNGV. The data derive from a study of blood T cell repertoires in COVID-19. TCRdb's copy holds only in-frame clones and misses some; the assay was immunoSEQ multiplex PCR. The data hold approximately 76,000 clones, with around nine tenths observed a single time. This sequence joins TRBV11-2 and TRBJ1-6, with D perhaps matching TRBD1 (6 bases). The sequenced sample was peripheral blood. This receptor was taken from a human donor in a cohort sampled during active COVID-19. The CDR3 sequence is CASSLEPRGRENSPLHF. In nucleotides, the CDR3 is TGTGCCAGCAGCTTAGAGCCCAGGGGTCGAGAGAATTCACCCCTCCACTTT.